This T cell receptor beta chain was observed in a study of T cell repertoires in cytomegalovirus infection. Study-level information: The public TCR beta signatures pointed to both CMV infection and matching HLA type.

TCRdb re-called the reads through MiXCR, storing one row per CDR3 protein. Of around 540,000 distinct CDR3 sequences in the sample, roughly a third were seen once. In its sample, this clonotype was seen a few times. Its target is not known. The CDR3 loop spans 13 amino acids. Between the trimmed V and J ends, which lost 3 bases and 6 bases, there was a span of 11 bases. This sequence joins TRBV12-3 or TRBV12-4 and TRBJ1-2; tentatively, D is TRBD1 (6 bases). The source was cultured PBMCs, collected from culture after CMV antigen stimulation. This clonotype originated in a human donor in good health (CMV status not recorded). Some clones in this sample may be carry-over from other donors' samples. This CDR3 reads CASSFAGVNGYTF. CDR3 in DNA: TGTGCCAGCAGTTTTGCAGGGGTCAATGGCTACACCTTC.